These T cell receptor beta chains were read from a single sample in a study of regulatory T cells in long-lasting Graves disease. TCRdb fed the multiplex PCR reads into MiXCR, producing one record per CDR3 protein. The sample yields about 660,000 distinct CDR3 sequences, 25% to 35% seen once. Sequencing used peripheral blood mononuclear cells (PBMCs), obtained when the disease was refractory, from a patient treated with antithyroid drugs. The receptor set was obtained from a female donor with Graves disease. Each CDR3 is given with its conserved first and last residue. Each record gives: J gene, D gene, V gene, clone size, CDR3 DNA, CDR3 protein. A D gene is named only where the DNA matches it firmly. Rows give clone size only sometimes, using once, few, many, or a class for an expanded clone.

>TRBJ1-5|NA|TRBV28|few
TGTGCCAGCAGTCCCTCCGGGGAAGGTTCCAATCAGCCCCAGCATTTT
CASSPSGEGSNQPQHF
>TRBJ2-7|TRBD1|TRBV6-1|NA
TGTGCCAGCAGTGAAGGATCAGGGGGTCCATACGAGCAGTACTTC
CASSEGSGGPYEQYF
>TRBJ1-4|NA|TRBV10-3|many
TGTGCCATCAGCAAAACAGCCGTGAGTGAAAAACTGTTTTTT
CAISKTAVSEKLFF
>TRBJ1-3|NA|TRBV28|few
TGTGCCAGCGTCGGACATGCGAGGGCGGGAAACACCATATATTTT
CASVGHARAGNTIYF
>TRBJ2-7|TRBD2|TRBV20-1|few
TGCAGTGCACGGGAGGGGAGAGACTACGAGCAGTACTTC
CSAREGRDYEQYF
>TRBJ1-1|NA|TRBV7-9|NA
TGTGCCTGGAGTCTGGGACACCCGAACACTGAAGCTTTCTTT
CAWSLGHPNTEAFF
>TRBJ1-6|NA|TRBV3-1|few
TGTGCCAGCAGCCAAAAGGTGGGGGACTCACCCCTCCACTTT
CASSQKVGDSPLHF
>TRBJ2-2|TRBD2|TRBV6-2/TRBV6-3|NA
TGTGCCAGCAGTCCCCCAGCGGGAGCGGGCACCGGGGAGCTGTTTTTT
CASSPPAGAGTGELFF
>TRBJ1-1|TRBD1|TRBV6-1|few
TGTGCCAGCAGTGACCCGGGACAGCCCCCGAACACTGAAGCTTTCTTT
CASSDPGQPPNTEAFF
>TRBJ1-5|NA|TRBV2|many
TGTGCCAGCAGCCAGGATGTCAGACAGCCCCAGCATTTT
CASSQDVRQPQHF
>TRBJ2-7|NA|TRBV12-3/TRBV12-4|NA
TGTGCCAGCAGTTTTCGTGCGCAGGGTAGCCACGAGCAGTACTTC
CASSFRAQGSHEQYF
>TRBJ2-7|TRBD2|TRBV20-1|NA
TGCAGTGCTAGAGATTATGGGACTACGGGGCCCGAGCAGTACTTC
CSARDYGTTGPEQYF
>TRBJ1-5|NA|TRBV6-1|few
TGTGCCAGCAGTGAACGTCGCCAGGGCCTTCGACAGCCCCAGCATTTT
CASSERRQGLRQPQHF
>TRBJ2-5|TRBD2|TRBV6-1|few
TGTGCCAGCAGCCCAGGGGCGGGGGGCCTCGGGGAGACCCAGTACTTC
CASSPGAGGLGETQYF
>TRBJ2-2|NA|TRBV10-3|few
TGTGCCATCGGGGACGTCGGGGAGCTGTTTTTT
CAIGDVGELFF
>TRBJ1-2|TRBD1|TRBV5-1|many
TGCGCCAGCAGCTTGAGGCCGACAGGGTCTTATGGCTACACCTTC
CASSLRPTGSYGYTF
>TRBJ1-5|NA|TRBV3-1|NA
TGTGCCAGCAGCCAAGATTGGGGGCGCAATCAGCCCCAGCATTTT
CASSQDWGRNQPQHF
>TRBJ1-1|NA|TRBV29-1|NA
TGCAGCGTTACGGGGGGAGGGGTCACTGAAGCTTTCTTT
CSVTGGGVTEAFF
>TRBJ2-7|NA|TRBV5-1|NA
TGCGCCAGCAGCTTGCTTCGGCGGGGGCCCTACGAGCAGTACTTC
CASSLLRRGPYEQYF
>TRBJ1-2|NA|TRBV3-1|NA
TGTGCCAGCAGCCCCCTGTGGGGCGACTATGGCTACACCTTC
CASSPLWGDYGYTF
>TRBJ1-5|NA|TRBV6-1|NA
TGTGCCAGCTCTATAGGCAGGGCTAGCAATCAGCCCCAGCATTTT
CASSIGRASNQPQHF
>TRBJ2-2|TRBD1|TRBV11-2|few
TGTGCCAGCAGCGGCAGGGACAGGGGGCCCGGGGAGCTGTTTTTT
CASSGRDRGPGELFF
>TRBJ1-5|TRBD1|TRBV9|NA
TGTGCCAGCAGCCACGGAGGACAGGTTGGGCAGCCCCAGCATTTT
CASSHGGQVGQPQHF
>TRBJ1-1|NA|TRBV6-2/TRBV6-3|once
TGTGCCAGCAGTCCCCCCCCCCGGGGGAACACTGAAGCTTTCTTT
CASSPPPRGNTEAFF
>TRBJ1-3|TRBD1|TRBV15|NA
TGTGCCACCAGCAGACCGACAGGGGCTCGAAGAAACACCATATATTTT
CATSRPTGARRNTIYF
>TRBJ1-4|NA|TRBV12-3/TRBV12-4|NA
TGTGCCAGCAGTGGGGGACGGGTTAATGAAAAACTGTTTTTT
CASSGGRVNEKLFF
>TRBJ1-2|TRBD1|TRBV5-1|NA
TGCGCCAGCAGCCCGACAGGGGGAACTGGCTACACCTTC
CASSPTGGTGYTF
>TRBJ2-3|NA|TRBV11-2|NA
TGTGCCAGCAGCCGTACTGGAGGAATAGATGATACGCAGTATTTT
CASSRTGGIDDTQYF
>TRBJ2-7|TRBD2|TRBV6-1|NA
TGTGCCAGCACCTCAGGGACTAGCGGGTTTAGTTCCTACGAGCAGTACTTC
CASTSGTSGFSSYEQYF
>TRBJ1-1|NA|TRBV20-1|few
TGCAGTGCTAGACCGGGGTCGGTAAACACTGAAGCTTTCTTT
CSARPGSVNTEAFF
>TRBJ2-7|NA|TRBV7-9|NA
TGTGCCAGCAGCTTAGTTCGGGGGTACTACGAGCAGTACTTC
CASSLVRGYYEQYF
>TRBJ2-1|NA|TRBV27|few
TGTGCCAGCAGACCGACTAGCTCCTACAATGAGCAGTTCTTC
CASRPTSSYNEQFF
>TRBJ2-7|TRBD1|TRBV12-3/TRBV12-4|few
TGTGCCAGCAGTAACAGGGGCAGCTCCTACGAGCAGTACTTC
CASSNRGSSYEQYF
>TRBJ2-5|NA|TRBV29-1|many
TGCAGCGTCACCCCCGGCACCAGGGACAAGGAGACCCAGTACTTC
CSVTPGTRDKETQYF
>TRBJ1-2|TRBD1|TRBV29-1|NA
TGCAGCGTTGAGGGGACAGGGGGCTTCGACTATGGCTACACCTTC
CSVEGTGGFDYGYTF
>TRBJ2-2|NA|TRBV28|NA
TGTGCCAGCAGTCTCATCGGGGGCGGGGAGCTGTTTTTT
CASSLIGGGELFF
>TRBJ1-1|NA|TRBV5-1|NA
TGCGCCAGCAGCTATGGCGGGAGCTCCACTGAAGCTTTCTTT
CASSYGGSSTEAFF
>TRBJ2-7|TRBD1|TRBV29-1|NA
TGCAGCGCCGGGACAGGGGGCTTAGATGGGGAGCAGTACTTC
CSAGTGGLDGEQYF
>TRBJ2-7|NA|TRBV7-2|few
TGTGCCAGCAGCTTAGCCTTGGTGCAGGGATCCTACGAGCAGTACTTC
CASSLALVQGSYEQYF
>TRBJ2-5|NA|TRBV12-5|many
TGTGCTAGTGGCCAGAGTCCCGAGACCCAGTACTTC
CASGQSPETQYF
>TRBJ1-1|NA|TRBV6-1|few
TGTGCCAGCAGTGAATCTGTAACTGAAGCTTTCTTT
CASSESVTEAFF
>TRBJ1-2|TRBD1|TRBV29-1|NA
TGCAGCGTCGGGGACAGCGCGGTTGGCTATGGCTACACCTTC
CSVGDSAVGYGYTF
>TRBJ1-1|NA|TRBV25-1|once
TGTGCCAGCGGCCCGTCCGGGGGGGACACTGAAGCTTTCTTT
CASGPSGGDTEAFF
>TRBJ2-3|NA|TRBV6-1|few
TGTGCCAGCAGTGAAGAGGACAGTACCTCAGATACGCAGTATTTT
CASSEEDSTSDTQYF
>TRBJ2-7|NA|TRBV6-2/TRBV6-3|few
TGTGCCAGCAGTTATCCCGAGGTGGGACCGATTTACGAGCAGTACTTC
CASSYPEVGPIYEQYF
>TRBJ1-5|TRBD1|TRBV9|many
TGTGCCAGCAGCGTAGACGGGACAGGCGCTCAGCCCCAGCATTTT
CASSVDGTGAQPQHF
>TRBJ1-4|NA|TRBV12-3/TRBV12-4|few
TGTGCCAGTAAGGGTGAAGCTAATGAAAAACTGTTTTTT
CASKGEANEKLFF
>TRBJ1-2|TRBD1|TRBV11-2|many
TGTGCCAGCAGCCCACAGGGACAGTTCGAACGGCTTTATGGCTACACCTTC
CASSPQGQFERLYGYTF
>TRBJ1-1|NA|TRBV28|many
TGTGCCAGCAGAAGGGGTGAAGCTTTCTTT
CASRRGEAFF
>TRBJ1-6|TRBD1|TRBV12-5|few
TGTGCTAGTGATTCTCCACAGGGGGTTTTTTCACCCCTCCACTTT
CASDSPQGVFSPLHF
>TRBJ2-5|TRBD2|TRBV20-1|NA
TGCAGTGCTGCCCCCCCAGCGGGAGGGTCGGAGACCCAGTACTTC
CSAAPPAGGSETQYF
>TRBJ2-4|TRBD2|TRBV6-1|NA
TGTGCCAGCAGTGAAGATGGCCTAGCGGGAAACATTCAGTACTTC
CASSEDGLAGNIQYF
>TRBJ2-1|TRBD1|TRBV19|NA
TGTGCCAGTAGAGACAGGGGACAGAACTACAATGAGCAGTTCTTC
CASRDRGQNYNEQFF